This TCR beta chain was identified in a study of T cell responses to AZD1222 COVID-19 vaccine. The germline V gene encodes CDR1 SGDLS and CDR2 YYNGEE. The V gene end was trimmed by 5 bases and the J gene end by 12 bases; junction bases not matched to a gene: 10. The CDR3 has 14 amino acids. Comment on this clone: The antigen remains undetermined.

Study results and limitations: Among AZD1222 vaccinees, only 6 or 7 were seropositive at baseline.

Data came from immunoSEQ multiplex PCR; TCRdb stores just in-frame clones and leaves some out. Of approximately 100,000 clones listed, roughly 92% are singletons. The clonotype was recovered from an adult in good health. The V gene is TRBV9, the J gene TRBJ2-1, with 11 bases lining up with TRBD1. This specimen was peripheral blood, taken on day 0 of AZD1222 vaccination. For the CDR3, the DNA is TGTGCCAGCAGTCGGACAGGGGGCAGGTTGACGCAGTTCTTC. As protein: CASSRTGGRLTQFF.